These 30 T cell receptor beta chains were all obtained from the same sample, sequenced in a study of regulatory T cells in long-lasting Graves disease. Arm-PCR of CDR3 regions and iRepertoire HTBI primers were used to build TCR beta libraries. TCRdb re-derived calls from the multiplex PCR reads in MiXCR, one entry per CDR3 protein. The sample has fewer than 550,000 distinct CDR3 sequences; roughly a fifth are singletons. Time point meaning: persistent/refractory GD, antithyroid drugs over 5 years with positive TRAb. There was RNA extracted from PBMCs, and the TCR library was made from it. The sample was peripheral blood mononuclear cells (PBMCs), taken when the disease was refractory, from a patient treated with antithyroid drugs. These receptor sequences come from a female donor with Graves disease.

Only one count was recorded for this clonotype. The chain joins TRBV3-1 to TRBJ2-5; 7 nucleotides line up with TRBD1. The CDR3 has 13 residues. The V gene end was trimmed by 9 bases and the J gene end by 0 bases; junction bases not matched to a gene: 4. From germline, CDR1 is LGHDT and CDR2 YNNKEL (reference sequence). CDR3 protein: CASTDRDQETQYF. CDR3 in DNA: TGTGCCAGTACAGACAGGGACCAAGAGACCCAGTACTTC.

This clonotype was seen repeatedly, ten times or more. The chain links TRBV2 to TRBJ1-5; TRBD1 is a possible D gene (5 bases). CDR3 length equals 16 residues. CDR1 is SNHLY, CDR2 FYNNEI, per germline. V lost 2 bases and J 9 bases, leaving 20 bases between the germline ends. The DNA of the CDR3 is TGTGCCAGCAGTGAATTTTCGGGAGGGGCGTGGGCGCCCCAGCATTTT. This sequence encodes CASSEFSGGAWAPQHF. The variable domain in full, completed from reference TRBV2 and TRBJ1-5, reads EPEVTQTPSHQVTQMGQEVILRCVPISNHLYFYWYRQILGQKVEFLVSFYNNEISEKSEIFDDQFSVERPDGSNFTLKIRSTKLEDSAMYFCASSEFSGGAWAPQHFGDGTRLSIL.

Many counts were recorded for this clonotype. V usage is TRBV12-3 or TRBV12-4 and J usage is TRBJ2-7; the match to TRBD1 covers 7 bases. CDR3 length equals 15 residues. Losses at the gene ends were 5 bases for V and 5 bases for J; bases not matched to a gene: 12. Here the CDR3 reads CASSGPGQSLHEQYF. The CDR3 DNA reads as TGTGCCAGCAGTGGACCGGGACAGTCGCTCCACGAGCAGTACTTC.

This clonotype has only a few counts. The rearrangement links TRBV9 to TRBJ1-1; no definite D call. The CDR3 is 15 amino acids. V was clipped by 0 bases and J by 3 bases, with 12 bases between them. Germline V gives CDR1 SGDLS, CDR2 YYNGEE. The CDR3 region has the DNA TGTGCCAGCAGCGTAGATGGTTTGGTAGACACTGAAGCTTTCTTT. This codes for CASSVDGLVDTEAFF.

This clonotype has a handful of counts. The rearrangement uses TRBV3-1 and TRBJ2-5; TRBD1 matches at 7 bases. After removal of 5 bases from V and 5 bases from J, the junction contained 8 bases not matched to a gene. CDR3 length: 14 residues. Germline V gives CDR1 LGHDT, CDR2 YNNKEL (reference sequence). CDR3 sequence (DNA): TGTGCCAGCAGCACCGGGACAGTCGGGGAGACCCAGTACTTC. This encodes CASSTGTVGETQYF.

Many counts were recorded for this clonotype. CDR3 protein: CSARGASGSNQETQYF. CDR3 DNA: TGCAGTGCTAGAGGGGCCAGCGGTAGCAACCAAGAGACCCAGTACTTC. The rearrangement joins TRBV20-1 to TRBJ2-5; maybe TRBD2 (5 bases). The germline V gene encodes CDR1 DFQATT and CDR2 SNEGSKA (reference sequence). V was cut by 1 base and J by 0 bases, with 15 bases left in between. This CDR3 comprises 16 residues.

This clonotype has ten or more counts. This chain uses TRBV7-2 with TRBJ2-7, with no clear D. The CDR3 consists of 14 residues. V shed 1 base and J shed 2 bases, with 9 bases lying between them. Germline V gene sequence: CDR1 SGHTA, CDR2 FQGNSA. The CDR3 is CASSLDSMAYEQYF. The CDR3 DNA reads as TGTGCCAGCAGCTTAGACAGCATGGCCTACGAGCAGTACTTC.

In its sample, this clonotype was seen many times. The chain carries TRBV12-3 or TRBV12-4 and TRBJ2-7, with D perhaps matching TRBD2 (6 bases). The CDR3 is 17 residues long. With 6 bases removed from V and 3 bases from J, the gap between germline ends came to 24 bases. The CDR3 loop is CASSPPPRWQGGYEQYF. CDR3 DNA: TGTGCCAGCAGCCCCCCCCCGCGGTGGCAGGGAGGCTACGAGCAGTACTTC.

This clonotype was observed at least ten times. CDR3 sequence: CASSQDREELNEKLFF. CDR3 coding DNA: TGTGCCAGCAGCCAAGATCGGGAGGAGCTTAATGAAAAACTGTTTTTT. The chain joins TRBV3-1 to TRBJ1-4; D call uncertain. In germline, CDR1 is LGHDT, CDR2 YNNKEL (reference sequence). V was pared by 0 bases and J by 4 bases, with 12 bases between. The CDR3 length is 16 residues.

Note on this clonotype: One junction end does not reproduce the germline sequence, and a read error may be involved. The rearrangement joins TRBV4-1 to TRBJ1-2; TRBD1 is a possible D gene (5 bases). The CDR3 length is 16 residues. Per germline, CDR1 MGHRA and CDR2 YSYEKL. The chain's CDR3 is CASSQPGTRDNYDYTF. The CDR3 DNA follows: TGCGCCAGCAGCCAACCCGGGACCCGCGATAACTATGACTACACCTTC.

The chain joins TRBV12-3 or TRBV12-4 to TRBJ2-6; D possibly corresponds to TRBD1 (6 bases). This CDR3 spans 17 amino acids. V was shortened by 3 bases and J by 0 bases, with 12 bases between the two germline ends. Here the CDR3 reads CASSFRTVYSGANVLTF. CDR3 in DNA: TGTGCCAGCAGTTTTAGGACAGTTTACTCTGGGGCCAACGTCCTGACTTTC.

This clonotype was seen ten or more times. This rearrangement joins TRBV24-1 to TRBJ2-2; D gene uncertain. Trimming stripped 7 bases from V and 2 bases from J, with 7 bases between. The germline V gene has CDR1 KGHDR and CDR2 SFDVKD. The CDR3 covers 13 residues. CDR3 nucleotides: TGTGCCACCAGGGATGAAAACACCGGGGAGCTGTTTTTT. Amino acids: CATRDENTGELFF.

This clonotype was observed many times. CDR3 coding DNA: TGTGCCAGCAGTTTACCCGCGACTAAAGTCCTGACTTTC. Its translation is CASSLPATKVLTF. V and J are TRBV28 and TRBJ2-6; perhaps TRBD2 as D (5 bases). The CDR3 runs to 13 residues. From germline, CDR1 is MDHEN and CDR2 SYDVKM. Trimming removed 2 bases from V and 13 bases from J, with 12 bases in between.

This clonotype was recorded at least ten times. This rearrangement joins TRBV6-1 to TRBJ2-7, with TRBD1 matching over 7 bases. This CDR3 has 12 residues. Germline CDR1 and CDR2: MNHNS and SASEGT. The J segment lost 5 bases and the V segment lost 9 bases, leaving 7 bases of the junction unmatched. The CDR3 reads CASTGVGNEQYF. CDR3 DNA sequence: TGTGCCAGTACAGGGGTAGGGAACGAGCAGTACTTC.

With respect to this clonotype: This may come from a read error, since a much larger clone is one base off. The V call is TRBV6-1, the J call TRBJ1-2; TRBD1 matches at 9 bases. V lost 9 bases and J lost 6; bases outside the gene matches: 17. CDR1 and CDR2 from the germline V gene are MNHNS and SASEGT. This CDR3 is 16 amino acids long. The CDR3 DNA follows: TGTGCCAGACTGAACCCAATACCACAGGGGGCAGATGGCTACACCTTC. It codes for CARLNPIPQGADGYTF.

Points on this clonotype: Possible read error: a much larger clone is one base away. V is TRBV6-1 and J is TRBJ1-6; D is undetermined. CDR1 is MNHNS, CDR2 SASEGT, per germline. CDR3 length: 12 amino acids. The chain's CDR3 is CDSGQYNSPLHF. In DNA, the CDR3 is TGTGACAGCGGGCAATATAATTCACCCCTCCACTTT.

The J gene is TRBJ2-1, the V gene TRBV6-2 or TRBV6-3; TRBD1 aligns across 7 bases. V trimming: 5 bases; J trimming: 7 bases; junction bases outside the gene matches: 14. Germline assignment: CDR1 MNHEY and CDR2 SVGEGT. CDR3 length: 16 residues. CDR3 DNA: TGTGCCAGCAGTGACCCTAGACAGGGCGTGGGGAATGAGCAGTTCTTC. Translation gives CASSDPRQGVGNEQFF.

The sample holds many counts of this clonotype. The gene calls are TRBV27 and TRBJ2-7; D is uncertain. Germline CDR1 is MNHEY and CDR2 is SMNVEV (reference sequence). Trimming shortened V by 6 bases and J by 4 bases, and 22 bases separated the two germline ends. The CDR3 contains 16 residues. The CDR3: CASSTGTGHNIYEQYF. CDR3 DNA sequence: TGTGCCAGCAGCACGGGTACGGGTCACAACATATACGAGCAGTACTTC.

Concerning this clonotype: A much larger clone is a single base away; this may be a read error. This chain connects TRBV28 to TRBJ1-5; maybe TRBD1 (6 bases). The CDR3 is made up of 14 amino acids. From germline, CDR1 is MDHEN and CDR2 SYDVKM. V was clipped by 6 bases and J by 7 bases, with 16 bases between them. This CDR3 is CASSEVGGRQPQHF. Here the CDR3 DNA reads TGTGCCAGCAGCGAAGTCGGGGGCCGCCAGCCCCAGCATTTT. Looking up the rest from reference TRBV28 and TRBJ1-5 gives the full variable domain: DVKVTQSSRYLVKRTGEKVFLECVQDMDHENMFWYRQDPGLGLRLIYFSYDVKMKEKGDIPEGYSVSREKKERFSLILESASTNQTSMYLCASSEVGGRQPQHFGDGTRLSIL.

There are many counts of this clonotype. The V call is TRBV13, the J call TRBJ1-1, with D unclear. Germline CDR1 and CDR2: PRHDT and FYEKMQ (reference sequence). V gave up 6 bases and J gave up 3 bases, with 14 bases separating them. The CDR3 has 14 residues. DNA for the CDR3: TGTGCCAGCAGTTCCGCAGGCTCATACACTGAAGCTTTCTTT. It yields the protein CASSSAGSYTEAFF.

This clonotype was seen many times. This rearrangement joins TRBV11-2 to TRBJ2-7; D uncertain. Germline CDR1 reads SGHAT; CDR2 reads FQNNGV. Trimming shortened V by 3 bases and J by 6 bases, and 15 bases separated the two germline ends. The CDR3 has 14 residues. The CDR3 DNA is TGTGCCAGCAGCTTTGGAGACCTACCGGGCGAGCAGTACTTC. This encodes CASSFGDLPGEQYF. Based on the CDR3 plus reference TRBV11-2 and TRBJ2-7, the full variable domain is EAGVAQSPRYKIIEKRQSVAFWCNPISGHATLYWYQQILGQGPKLLIQFQNNGVVDDSQLPKDRFSAERLKGVDSTLKIQPAKLEDSAVYLCASSFGDLPGEQYFGPGTRLTVT.

This clonotype was observed many times. This sequence joins TRBV15 and TRBJ1-6, with a tentative D call TRBD1 (5 bases). V gave up 8 bases and J gave up 5 bases, with 13 bases separating them. The length of the CDR3 is 14 residues. The germline CDR1 and CDR2 sequences are LNHNV and YYDKDF (reference sequence). This CDR3 is CATEMGGDNSPLHF. The CDR3 nucleotides are TGTGCCACCGAAATGGGGGGAGATAATTCACCCCTCCACTTT.

This clonotype appeared a single time. This chain joins TRBV11-2 and TRBJ2-5; D perhaps matches TRBD2 (6 bases). V was shortened by 4 bases and J by 5 bases, with 8 bases between the two germline ends. The length of the CDR3 is 12 residues. CDR1 is SGHAT, CDR2 FQNNGV, per germline. CDR3 residues: CASSSGDETQYF. CDR3 in DNA: TGTGCCAGCAGCTCGGGGGACGAGACCCAGTACTTC.

There are a few counts of this clonotype. V is TRBV7-9 and J is TRBJ1-5; 8 bases agree with TRBD1. V lost 5 bases to trimming and J lost 7 bases; unmatched junction nucleotides: 4. The CDR3 has 13 residues. In germline, CDR1 is SEHNR, CDR2 FQNEAQ (reference sequence). The chain's CDR3 is CASSGQGEQPQHF. The DNA for the CDR3 is TGTGCCAGCAGCGGACAGGGCGAACAGCCCCAGCATTTT.

This clonotype has at least ten counts. V gene TRBV11-2 combines with J gene TRBJ2-7; 10 bases map to TRBD1. The CDR3 loop spans 16 amino acids. Germline-derived CDR1 and CDR2 are SGHAT and FQNNGV. The trim removed 0 bases at V and 2 bases at J, leaving 4 bases unmatched. The CDR3: CASSLDRDRGPYEQYF. The DNA for the CDR3 is TGTGCCAGCAGCTTAGATCGGGACAGGGGACCCTACGAGCAGTACTTC.

The CDR3 nucleotides are TGTGCCAGCAGATCTGGGGGGGAGCACTCTAATTACTTC. As protein: CASRSGGEHSNYF. V usage is TRBV28 and J usage is TRBJ2-4, with 7 bases matching TRBD2. The CDR3 totals 13 residues. The V and J ends lost 6 bases and 16 bases, in that order; junction bases with no gene match: 15. Germline loops: CDR1 MDHEN, CDR2 SYDVKM. Looking up the rest from reference TRBV28 and TRBJ2-4 gives the full variable domain: DVKVTQSSRYLVKRTGEKVFLECVQDMDHENMFWYRQDPGLGLRLIYFSYDVKMKEKGDIPEGYSVSREKKERFSLILESASTNQTSMYLCASRSGGEHSNYFGAGTRLSVL.

The chain links TRBV11-3 to TRBJ2-5; the D gene is possibly TRBD1 (6 bases). Trimming removed 5 bases from V and 1 base from J, with 14 bases in between. Germline lookup yields CDR1 SGHNT and CDR2 YENEEA. The CDR3 totals 15 residues. CDR3 coding DNA: TGTGCCAGCAGCGTAAGGACAGCAACCCAAGAGACCCAGTACTTC. Encoded protein: CASSVRTATQETQYF.

The chain links TRBV5-1 to TRBJ1-4; 9 bases line up with TRBD1. Trimming cost V 6 bases and J 7 bases; bases outside gene matches: 4. The germline V gene encodes CDR1 SGHRS and CDR2 YFSETQ. The CDR3 runs to 13 residues. The CDR3 DNA is TGCGCCAGCACCGGGACAGGGAGTGAAAAACTGTTTTTT. Translation: CASTGTGSEKLFF.

This clonotype was recorded at least ten times. The chain has TRBV7-9 and TRBJ1-6; D gene unclear. This CDR3 has 12 residues. Germline V lookup: CDR1 SEHNR, CDR2 FQNEAQ (reference sequence). Trimming removed 2 bases from V and 8 bases from J, with 4 bases in between. CDR3 in DNA: TGTGCCAGCAGCTTAATCGATTCACCCCTCCACTTT. It is translated as CASSLIDSPLHF.

This clonotype was observed many times. This chain connects TRBV28 to TRBJ1-4, with a weak D call TRBD1 (5 bases). The V and J ends lost 4 bases and 6 bases respectively, with 12 bases between them. The germline V gene has CDR1 MDHEN and CDR2 SYDVKM. CDR3 length equals 14 residues. This chain's CDR3 is CASSSPARDEKLFF. The CDR3 region has the DNA TGTGCCAGCAGTTCCCCGGCCAGGGATGAAAAACTGTTTTTT.